Presented here are 27 T cell receptor beta chains from one specimen sequenced in a study of OX40 agonist ivuxolimab in advanced cancers. Here immunoSEQ multiplex PCR was the method, and the copy in TCRdb shows in-frame clones only, minus some. This table has some 75,000 clones, approximately 90% appearing once. This specimen was CD4+ or CD8+ T cells sorted from blood, taken in a trial of the OX40 agonist ivuxolimab. Receptors were obtained from an adult with an advanced solid tumor such as melanoma, head and neck, liver or kidney cancer.

The chain is built from TRBV6-1 and TRBJ2-7; D remains unclear. CDR3 length: 14 amino acids. The V end was cut by 1 base, the J end by 1 base, with 8 bases between. Germline CDR1 is MNHNS and CDR2 is SASEGT. This CDR3 is CASSEVATSYEQYF. For the CDR3, the DNA is TGTGCCAGCAGTGAAGTGGCAACGTCCTACGAGCAGTACTTC.

This chain connects TRBV30 to TRBJ2-1, with 13 positions matching TRBD2. Looked up from germline, CDR1 is GTSNPN and CDR2 is SVGIG (reference sequence). With V trimmed by 0 bases and J by 7 bases, 6 bases remained unmatched. The CDR3 spans 16 residues. This chain's CDR3 is CAWSVWTGLAGNEQFF. The CDR3 DNA reads as TGTGCCTGGAGTGTATGGACGGGACTAGCGGGGAATGAGCAGTTCTTC.

The V gene is TRBV7-6, the J gene TRBJ1-4; unclear D gene. V dropped 5 bases and J dropped 3 bases, with 7 bases sitting between them. Per germline, CDR1 SGHVS and CDR2 FNYEAQ. The CDR3 runs to 13 residues. The CDR3, as DNA: TGTGCCAGCAGCCCCAGGTCTAATGAAAAACTGTTTTTT. This codes for CASSPRSNEKLFF.

This chain links TRBV19 with TRBJ2-1, with 8 bases aligning to TRBD2. The junction had 14 bases not matched to a gene; V was cut back by 10 bases and J by 6 bases. From germline, CDR1 is LNHDA and CDR2 SQIVND (reference sequence). The CDR3 sequence is 15 residues long. The CDR3 protein is CATSSMGLVRNEQFF. The DNA of the CDR3 is TGTGCCACCAGTAGTATGGGACTAGTTCGCAATGAGCAGTTCTTC.

The gene calls are TRBV6-5 and TRBJ2-2; D is uncertain. Germline lookup yields CDR1 MNHEY and CDR2 SVGAGI. The CDR3 is made up of 12 amino acids. Trimming shortened V by 1 base and J by 6 bases, and 3 bases separated the two germline ends. The CDR3 is CASSYLAGELFF. CDR3 bases: TGTGCCAGCAGTTACTTGGCCGGGGAGCTGTTTTTT.

The chain recombines TRBV7-9 with TRBJ1-1; D may be TRBD1 (6 bases). CDR3 size: 12 residues. Germline CDR1 is SEHNR and CDR2 is FQNEAQ (reference sequence). Between the trimmed V and J ends, which lost 4 bases and 8 bases, there was a span of 11 bases. CDR3 protein: CASSSGAREAFF. The CDR3 DNA reads as TGTGCCAGCAGCTCAGGGGCCAGGGAAGCTTTCTTT.

The chain carries TRBV27 and TRBJ1-5; D may be TRBD1 (6 bases). The germline V gene encodes CDR1 MNHEY and CDR2 SMNVEV (reference sequence). Deletions cut 5 bases from V and 4 bases from J, with 18 bases between. This CDR3 has 16 amino acids. The CDR3: CASSTLTGRRNQPQHF. The CDR3 DNA sequence: TGTGCCAGCAGTACGTTGACAGGCCGGCGGAATCAGCCCCAGCATTTT.

The V gene is TRBV5-4, the J gene TRBJ1-2; D is perhaps TRBD1 (5 bases). This CDR3 is 12 amino acids long. The V and J ends lost 4 bases and 8 bases respectively, with 12 bases between them. Germline assignment: CDR1 SGHNT and CDR2 YYREEE (reference sequence). CDR3 in DNA: TGTGCCAGCAGCCAGGACACACACGGCTACACCTTC. Its translation: CASSQDTHGYTF. Supplemented by reference TRBV5-4 and TRBJ1-2, the full variable domain reads ETGVTQSPTHLIKTRGQQVTLRCSSQSGHNTVSWYQQALGQGPQFIFQYYREEENGRGNFPPRFSGLQFPNYSSELNVNALELDDSALYLCASSQDTHGYTFGSGTRLTVV.

The rearrangement uses TRBV12-5 and TRBJ2-5; 8 nucleotides match TRBD2. This CDR3 is built from 13 residues. Trimming removed 9 bases from V and 2 bases from J; junction bases left unmatched: 5. Germline values: CDR1 LGHNT, CDR2 FRNRAP. CDR3 bases: TGTGCTAGCCGACGGGGGGGGCAAGAGACCCAGTACTTC. Translating gives CASRRGGQETQYF.

The genes are TRBV6-1 and TRBJ2-2; 11 bases agree with TRBD2. The CDR3 length is 18 residues. The V gene end was trimmed by 2 bases and the J gene end by 2 bases; junction bases not matched to a gene: 7. The germline gives CDR1 MNHNS, CDR2 SASEGT. The CDR3, as DNA: TGTGCCAGCAGTGAAACAACTAGCGGGAGTGCTAACACCGGGGAGCTGTTTTTT. It is translated as CASSETTSGSANTGELFF.

The rearrangement uses TRBV15 and TRBJ1-1; D call uncertain. The CDR3 has 12 amino acids. Germline CDR1 and CDR2: LNHNV and YYDKDF (reference sequence). V was cut by 1 base and J by 10 bases, with 10 bases left in between. The CDR3 sequence: CATSRGLMVAFF. The CDR3 region has the DNA TGTGCCACCAGCAGAGGACTAATGGTAGCTTTCTTT.

This chain connects TRBV30 to TRBJ2-2; D uncertain. Germline lookup yields CDR1 GTSNPN and CDR2 SVGIG (reference sequence). The CDR3 consists of 13 residues. Trimming cost V 2 bases and J 2 bases, with 6 bases left between them. The DNA of the CDR3 is TGTGCCTGGAGTCGCAGCAACACCGGGGAGCTGTTTTTT. Protein product: CAWSRSNTGELFF.

This sequence joins TRBV29-1 and TRBJ1-2; D is undetermined. V was shortened by 7 bases and J by 1 base, with 7 bases between the two germline ends. Germline V CDR1 and CDR2: SQVTM, ANQGSEA. There are 11 residues in the CDR3. DNA of the CDR3: TGCAGCGCGAATCTTAACTATGGCTACACCTTC. Its protein is CSANLNYGYTF. The full variable domain, its missing parts supplied by reference TRBV29-1 and TRBJ1-2, is SAVISQKPSRDICQRGTSLTIQCQVDSQVTMMFWYRQQPGQSLTLIATANQGSEATYESGFVIDKFPISRPNLTFSTLTVSNMSPEDSSIYLCSANLNYGYTFGSGTRLTVV.

The chain links TRBV6-5 to TRBJ1-4, with D possibly being TRBD1 (5 bases). Trimming removed 0 bases from V and 7 bases from J, with 12 bases in between. CDR1 and CDR2 (germline): MNHEY, SVGAGI. CDR3 length equals 15 residues. CDR3 amino acids: CASSYSGRDPEKLFF. As DNA, the CDR3 is TGTGCCAGCAGTTACTCGGGCAGGGACCCTGAAAAACTGTTTTTT.

The rearrangement uses TRBV6-5 and TRBJ1-1, with unresolved D. With 10 bases removed from V and 5 bases from J, the gap between germline ends came to 20 bases. CDR3 length equals 14 residues. CDR1 is MNHEY, CDR2 SVGAGI, per germline. Written as DNA, the CDR3 is TGTGCCACCCATGTTTCTGGGATATCTACTGAAGCTTTCTTT. It encodes CATHVSGISTEAFF.

This chain links TRBV30 with TRBJ2-5; unclear D gene. The CDR3 is 15 residues long. In germline, CDR1 is GTSNPN, CDR2 SVGIG (reference sequence). Trimming removed 0 bases at V and 2 bases at J, with 13 bases between. CDR3 DNA sequence: TGTGCCTGGAGTGTACTGGGGAACCTTCAAGAGACCCAGTACTTC. Translation: CAWSVLGNLQETQYF. Filled out from reference TRBV30 and TRBJ2-5, the complete variable domain reads SQTIHQWPATLVQPVGSPLSLECTVEGTSNPNLYWYRQAAGRGLQLLFYSVGIGQISSEVPQNLSASRPQDRQFILSSKKLLLSDSGFYLCAWSVLGNLQETQYFGPGTRLLVL.

The chain is built from TRBV29-1 and TRBJ2-5, with 7 nucleotides matching TRBD1. In germline, CDR1 is SQVTM, CDR2 ANQGSEA. Losses at the gene ends were 7 bases for V and 0 bases for J; bases not matched to a gene: 5. This CDR3 is 13 amino acids long. Written as DNA, the CDR3 is TGCAGCGCTGCACAGGGGTACCAAGAGACCCAGTACTTC. It yields the protein CSAAQGYQETQYF. Using reference TRBV29-1 and TRBJ2-5 for the parts outside the CDR3, the full variable domain is SAVISQKPSRDICQRGTSLTIQCQVDSQVTMMFWYRQQPGQSLTLIATANQGSEATYESGFVIDKFPISRPNLTFSTLTVSNMSPEDSSIYLCSAAQGYQETQYFGPGTRLLVL.

This clone was recorded only once. The chain employs TRBV4-1 and TRBJ2-7; a possible D gene is TRBD1 (6 bases). Germline V CDR1 and CDR2: MGHRA, YSYEKL. This CDR3 is built from 14 residues. The V gene lost 4 bases and the J gene lost 2 bases, with 12 bases spanning the gap. The CDR3 loop is CASSPRRGPYEQYF. CDR3 in DNA: TGCGCCAGCAGCCCCCGCAGGGGACCCTACGAGCAGTACTTC.

The chain employs TRBV4-2 and TRBJ2-1, with 7 bases identical to TRBD2. Germline loops: CDR1 LGHNA, CDR2 YNFKEQ. The CDR3 loop spans 23 amino acids. V gave up 0 bases and J gave up 0 bases; unmatched junction bases: 23. CDR3 nucleotides: TGTGCCAGCAGCCAAGATTATGGATTTCGTCGGACTAGACTATCGTTCTCCTACAATGAGCAGTTCTTC. As protein: CASSQDYGFRRTRLSFSYNEQFF.

V and J are TRBV6-1 and TRBJ1-1, with D possibly matching TRBD1 (6 bases). Per germline, CDR1 MNHNS and CDR2 SASEGT. This CDR3 has 16 residues. Between the trimmed V and J ends, which lost 5 bases and 0 bases, there was a span of 16 bases. CDR3 coding DNA: TGTGCCAGCAGTAAAGACGGACAGATAATGAACACTGAAGCTTTCTTT. Translating gives CASSKDGQIMNTEAFF.

In the case of this clone: At one boundary the junction diverges from the germline segment, which might be a read error. CDR3 region: CASRLDRYGYTF. The CDR3 nucleotides are TGCGCCAGCAGGTTGGACCGCTATGGCTACACCTTC. The rearrangement links TRBV5-1 to TRBJ1-2; no clear D gene. This CDR3 has 12 residues. Germline CDR1 reads SGHRS; CDR2 reads YFSETQ.

This clone is a singleton in its sample. The chain combines TRBV4-1 with TRBJ1-2; D possibly corresponds to TRBD1 (6 bases). This CDR3 is 16 amino acids long. Germline V gene sequence: CDR1 MGHRA, CDR2 YSYEKL. Between the trimmed V and J ends, which lost 0 bases and 7 bases, there was a span of 18 bases. CDR3 in amino acids: CASSQDSGGPTIGYTF. DNA of the CDR3: TGCGCCAGCAGCCAAGATTCCGGGGGGCCGACAATTGGCTACACCTTC.

This chain links TRBV7-2 with TRBJ1-2; D remains ambiguous. Trimming pared 1 base from V and 2 bases from J, leaving 8 bases between. The CDR3 loop spans 14 amino acids. Germline CDR1 is SGHTA and CDR2 is FQGNSA. In DNA, the CDR3 is TGTGCCAGCAGCTTAGAGGTTCTCAACTATGGCTACACCTTC. Its protein is CASSLEVLNYGYTF.

V is TRBV6-6 and J is TRBJ2-4, with 7 bases fitting TRBD2. V lost 6 bases and J lost 2; bases outside the gene matches: 7. CDR3 length equals 15 residues. Germline V gives CDR1 MNHNY, CDR2 SVGAGI (reference sequence). CDR3 sequence (DNA): TGTGCCAGCAGCGACCAGGGAGGGTCCAAAAACATTCAGTACTTC. Translated: CASSDQGGSKNIQYF.

In this sample, this clone turned up once. The V gene is TRBV7-8, the J gene TRBJ1-3; D ambiguous. Between the trimmed V and J ends, which lost 1 base and 0 bases, there was a span of 10 bases. Germline CDR1 is SGHVS and CDR2 is FQNEAQ. The CDR3 runs to 16 residues. The CDR3 protein is CASSLGRTTSGNTIYF. DNA of the CDR3: TGTGCCAGCAGCTTAGGACGGACCACCTCTGGAAACACCATATATTTT.

The chain has TRBV5-1 and TRBJ2-6; perhaps D is TRBD1 or TRBD2 (5 bases each). Trimming removed 0 bases at V and 0 bases at J, with 13 bases between. Germline lookup yields CDR1 SGHRS and CDR2 YFSETQ. The CDR3 length is 18 residues. The CDR3, as DNA: TGCGCCAGCAGCTTGGATGGGACCGCGAGCTCTGGGGCCAACGTCCTGACTTTC. It specifies CASSLDGTASSGANVLTF.

This chain joins TRBV30 and TRBJ2-1; TRBD2 matches 8 bases. The V gene's germline CDR1 is GTSNPN and CDR2 SVGIG (reference sequence). This CDR3 contains 18 residues. The J segment lost 5 bases and the V segment lost 0 bases, leaving 15 bases of the junction unmatched. CDR3 in DNA: TGTGCCTGGAGTGTATATATCCAAACGGGGGGGCCGAACAATGAGCAGTTCTTC. This gives the protein CAWSVYIQTGGPNNEQFF.